This T cell receptor (beta chain) stems from a study of human T cells and chemical hapten exposure. Each CDR3 protein is one row after TCRdb ran MiXCR on the RACE reads. This table has roughly 97,000 distinct CDR3 sequences, 27% appearing once. Time point here: patch test 3, about 24 weeks after DPC sensitization. This sample's treatment: therapeutic diphenylcyclopropenone sensitization with weekly scalp DPC. The germline V gene has CDR1 MNHEY and CDR2 SVGEGT. Trimming pared 3 bases from V and 3 bases from J, leaving 12 bases between. This CDR3 contains 14 residues. Specimen: whole blood, collected in connection with sensitization to the hapten diphenylcyclopropenone (DPC). J is TRBJ2-7 and V is TRBV6-2 or TRBV6-3, with D perhaps assigned TRBD1 or TRBD2 (5 bases each). The TCR was taken from a middle-aged man with alopecia areata. Some clones in this sample may be carry-over from other donors' samples. The CDR3 is CASSYYGTDYEQYF. In DNA, the CDR3 is TGTGCCAGCAGTTATTACGGGACCGACTACGAGCAGTACTTC.